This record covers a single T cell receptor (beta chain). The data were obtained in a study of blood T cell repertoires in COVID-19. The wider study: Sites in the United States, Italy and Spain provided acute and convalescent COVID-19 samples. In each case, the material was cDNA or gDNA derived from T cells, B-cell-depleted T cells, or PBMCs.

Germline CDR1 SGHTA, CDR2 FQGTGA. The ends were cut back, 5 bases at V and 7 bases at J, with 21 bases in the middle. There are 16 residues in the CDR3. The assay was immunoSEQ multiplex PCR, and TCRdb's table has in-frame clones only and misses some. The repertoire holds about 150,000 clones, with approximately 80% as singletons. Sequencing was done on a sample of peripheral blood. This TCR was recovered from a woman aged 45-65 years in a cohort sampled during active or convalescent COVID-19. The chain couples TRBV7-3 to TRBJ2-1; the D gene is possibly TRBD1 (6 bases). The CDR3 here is CASSEYRDPHPNEQFF. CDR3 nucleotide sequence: TGTGCCAGCAGCGAATACAGGGATCCCCATCCTAATGAGCAGTTCTTC.